The 24 T cell receptor beta chains presented below share a single source sample, sequenced in a study of blood T cell repertoires in COVID-19. Profiled with immunoSEQ multiplex PCR; TCRdb holds only in-frame clones, not every one. In the table there are roughly 160,000 clones, over 75% of which are singletons. The sequencing sample was made of peripheral blood. Receptors were obtained from an elderly man with COVID-19, enrolled during active disease.

The V call is TRBV10-2, the J call TRBJ2-7; the D gene is possibly TRBD2 (7 bases). The V gene's germline CDR1 is WSHSY and CDR2 SAAADI. The CDR3 has 15 residues. With 6 bases removed from V and 3 bases from J, the gap between germline ends came to 18 bases. In DNA, the CDR3 is TGCGCCAGCAGGGTTGGTGCGGGGGCCCTCTACGAGCAGTACTTC. Its protein is CASRVGAGALYEQYF.

CDR3 residues: CASSVRQGAEKLFF. The CDR3 nucleotides read TGTGCCAGCAGCGTTAGACAGGGGGCCGAAAAACTGTTTTTT. This chain uses TRBV9 with TRBJ1-4, with 10 bases that match TRBD1. CDR1 is SGDLS and CDR2 is YYNGEE in the germline V gene. V lost 2 bases and J lost 8; bases outside the gene matches: 3. This CDR3 has 14 residues.

This clone was seen only once. This rearrangement joins TRBV11-3 to TRBJ2-7; D is unclear. Germline CDR1 is SGHNT and CDR2 is YENEEA. V lost 1 base, J lost 3 bases, and 13 bases lay in between. The CDR3 spans 15 residues. CDR3 residues: CASSLGRSSGYEQYF. DNA of the CDR3: TGTGCCAGCAGCTTAGGAAGATCCTCCGGCTACGAGCAGTACTTC.

This chain connects TRBV10-3 to TRBJ1-1; 7 positions agree with TRBD1. V shed 3 bases, J shed 1 base, and the junction held 8 bases outside the gene matches. This CDR3 has 16 amino acids. The germline V gene encodes CDR1 ENHRY and CDR2 SYGVKD. The CDR3 reads CAISEKGTGENTEAFF. CDR3 in DNA: TGTGCCATCAGTGAAAAGGGTACAGGGGAGAACACTGAAGCTTTCTTT.

This chain uses TRBV27 with TRBJ1-1, with 7 bases matching TRBD1. V was clipped by 6 bases and J by 4 bases; unmatched bases: 8. The CDR3 is 14 amino acids. The germline V gene has CDR1 MNHEY and CDR2 SMNVEV (reference sequence). CDR3 sequence: CASRLDYRGTEAFF. The CDR3 DNA reads as TGTGCCAGCAGACTAGACTACAGGGGCACTGAAGCTTTCTTT.

The genes are TRBV19 and TRBJ1-1, with a possible D match to TRBD1 (5 bases). Looked up from germline, CDR1 is LNHDA and CDR2 is SQIVND (reference sequence). CDR3 length: 14 amino acids. Deletions cut 3 bases from V and 1 base from J, with 9 bases between. CDR3 coding DNA: TGTGCCAGTAGTATGAGGACATCGAACACTGAAGCTTTCTTT. Translated: CASSMRTSNTEAFF.

The count of this clone is one. The chain combines TRBV12-5 with TRBJ2-3, with 8 bases that match TRBD2. Germline CDR1 is LGHNT and CDR2 is FRNRAP. V was clipped by 6 bases and J by 5 bases; unmatched bases: 7. The CDR3 runs to 14 residues. The CDR3 region is CASGLGGARDTQYF. The CDR3 DNA reads as TGTGCTAGTGGCCTCGGGGGGGCGAGAGATACGCAGTATTTT. The whole variable domain, remainder taken from reference TRBV12-5 and TRBJ2-3, is DARVTQTPRHKVTEMGQEVTMRCQPILGHNTVFWYRQTMMQGLELLAYFRNRAPLDDSGMPKDRFSAEMPDATLATLKIQPSEPRDSAVYFCASGLGGARDTQYFGPGTRLTVL.

Points on this clone: Just one base apart from a much larger clone, this may be a read error. The CDR3 DNA sequence: TGTGCCAGCAGCCCGGTCTATAATTCACCCCTCCACTTT. Translating it yields CASSPVYNSPLHF. The chain joins TRBV7-9 to TRBJ1-6; D is ambiguous. Per the germline V gene, CDR1 is SEHNR and CDR2 is FQNEAQ (reference sequence). V lost 5 bases and J lost 3, with 5 bases in between. The CDR3 contains 13 residues.

The chain joins TRBV7-2 to TRBJ1-5; 8 positions agree with TRBD1. The CDR3 spans 15 residues. The germline CDR1 and CDR2 sequences are SGHTA and FQGNSA. V was clipped by 3 bases and J by 3 bases; unmatched bases: 4. The CDR3 DNA sequence: TGTGCCAGCAGCTTGCGACAGGGGTTCAATCAGCCCCAGCATTTT. It specifies CASSLRQGFNQPQHF.

The rearrangement joins TRBV7-3 to TRBJ2-1; 9 nucleotides agree with TRBD1. This CDR3 contains 15 residues. Germline loops: CDR1 SGHTA, CDR2 FQGTGA. V lost 4 bases to trimming and J lost 7 bases; unmatched junction nucleotides: 8. The CDR3 DNA follows: TGTGCCAGCAGCTCCCCGGCACAGGGGGCGAATGAGCAGTTCTTC. Its translation: CASSSPAQGANEQFF. Using reference TRBV7-3 and TRBJ2-1 for the parts outside the CDR3, the full variable domain is GAGVSQTPSNKVTEKGKYVELRCDPISGHTALYWYRQSLGQGPEFLIYFQGTGAADDSGLPNDRFFAVRPEGSVSTLKIQRTERGDSAVYLCASSSPAQGANEQFFGPGTRLTVL.

This clone was picked up one time. V gene TRBV6-5 combines with J gene TRBJ1-1; 7 bases are shared with TRBD1. This CDR3 is 14 amino acids long. Germline lookup yields CDR1 MNHEY and CDR2 SVGAGI. Trimming removed 6 bases from V and 11 bases from J; junction bases left unmatched: 15. CDR3 bases: TGTGCCAGCAGCTCGCTAAGGGGGCGCGTGACCGCTTTCTTT. Protein product: CASSSLRGRVTAFF.

This sequence joins TRBV18 and TRBJ1-1, with 7 bases fitting TRBD1. CDR1 and CDR2 (germline): KGHSH, LQKENI. Trimming removed 0 bases from V and 7 bases from J; junction bases left unmatched: 5. The CDR3 sequence is 14 residues long. The chain's CDR3 is CASSPPGTAYEAFF. CDR3 nucleotides: TGTGCCAGCTCACCACCTGGGACAGCTTATGAAGCTTTCTTT.

The sample holds a few counts of this clone. This chain joins TRBV6-5 and TRBJ1-2, with TRBD1 as a possible D gene (6 bases). V lost 5 bases, J lost 8 bases, and 15 bases lay in between. The CDR3 loop spans 13 amino acids. Germline V lookup: CDR1 MNHEY, CDR2 SVGAGI. CDR3 DNA: TGTGCCAGCAGTCCGAACAGGGTCGGAGGCTACACCTTC. It translates to CASSPNRVGGYTF.

This clone has a handful of counts. This rearrangement joins TRBV2 to TRBJ1-2; 7 bases are a match to TRBD1. V lost 7 bases and J lost 5; bases outside the gene matches: 16. CDR1 is SNHLY and CDR2 is FYNNEI in the germline V gene. The CDR3 is made up of 16 amino acids. The CDR3 here is CASKFGGQTDAYGYTF. The CDR3 nucleotides read TGTGCCAGCAAATTTGGGGGACAGACCGATGCTTATGGCTACACCTTC.

This chain connects TRBV6-5 to TRBJ2-5; TRBD1 agrees at 9 bases. With V trimmed by 8 bases and J by 2 bases, 0 bases remained unmatched. The germline V gene has CDR1 MNHEY and CDR2 SVGAGI. This CDR3 comprises 12 residues. CDR3 coding DNA: TGTGCCAGCGGACAGGGGCAAGAGACCCAGTACTTC. Its protein is CASGQGQETQYF.

The rearrangement joins TRBV6-5 to TRBJ2-5; D perhaps matches TRBD1 (5 bases). The CDR3 is 15 residues long. Germline loops: CDR1 MNHEY, CDR2 SVGAGI. Trimming stripped 6 bases from V and 5 bases from J, with 19 bases between. The CDR3 DNA reads as TGTGCCAGCAGCCGAATCAGGGTAGGGCAGGAGACCCAGTACTTC. This translates into CASSRIRVGQETQYF.

The chain recombines TRBV20-1 with TRBJ1-3, with no clear D. The CDR3 covers 14 residues. Looked up from germline, CDR1 is DFQATT and CDR2 is SNEGSKA (reference sequence). V was clipped by 3 bases and J by 0 bases, with 9 bases between them. The CDR3 loop reads CSASYPLSGNTIYF. The CDR3 DNA reads as TGCAGTGCTAGTTACCCACTCTCTGGAAACACCATATATTTT.

The chain carries TRBV21-1 and TRBJ1-5; TRBD1 was called by the table and not checked on the DNA. TRBV21-1 is classified as a pseudogene. The CDR3 is made up of 16 amino acids. This chain's CDR3 is CASSKEVGRGEQPQHF. The CDR3 DNA reads as TGTGCCAGCAGCAAAGAAGTCGGCAGGGGGGAACAGCCCCAGCATTTT.

The genes are TRBV7-6 and TRBJ2-5; TRBD2 might be the D (5 bases). CDR3 size: 14 residues. The germline gives CDR1 SGHVS, CDR2 FNYEAQ. Trimming took 0 bases from V and 5 from J, leaving 10 bases between them. The CDR3 sequence is CASSLAAGRETQYF. As DNA, the CDR3 is TGTGCCAGCAGCTTAGCCGCGGGTCGGGAGACCCAGTACTTC.

The V gene is TRBV6-2 or TRBV6-3, the J gene TRBJ2-7, with 10 positions matching TRBD2. Per the germline V gene, CDR1 is MNHEY and CDR2 is SVGEGT. This CDR3 is 19 amino acids long. J was trimmed by 0 bases and V by 4 bases; bases with no gene match: 15. The CDR3 protein is CASSSDSSGGLLSSYEQYF. In DNA form, the CDR3 reads TGTGCCAGCAGTTCGGATTCTAGCGGGGGCCTCCTTAGCTCCTACGAGCAGTACTTC.

V and J are TRBV4-1 and TRBJ2-5, with a possible D match to TRBD2 (5 bases). The CDR3 spans 16 residues. Germline V gene lookup returns CDR1 MGHRA and CDR2 YSYEKL. V was clipped by 3 bases and J by 0 bases, with 14 bases between them. The CDR3 is CASSQRESGNQETQYF. CDR3 nucleotide sequence: TGCGCCAGCAGCCAGAGGGAGTCGGGAAACCAAGAGACCCAGTACTTC.

This chain links TRBV19 with TRBJ1-2, with 8 bases fitting TRBD1. The CDR3 spans 15 residues. CDR1 LNHDA and CDR2 SQIVND come from the germline V gene (reference sequence). After removal of 3 bases from V and 5 bases from J, the junction contained 8 bases not matched to a gene. This chain's CDR3 is CASSIPGQGGYGYTF. The DNA of the CDR3 is TGTGCCAGTAGTATTCCCGGACAGGGTGGGTATGGCTACACCTTC.

The chain uses TRBV6-2 or TRBV6-3 and TRBJ2-5; 7 bases align to TRBD1. Germline loops: CDR1 MNHEY, CDR2 SVGEGT. This CDR3 has 15 amino acids. V trimming: 0 bases; J trimming: 2 bases; junction bases outside the gene matches: 3. DNA for the CDR3: TGTGCCAGCAGTTACTCGCTGGGACAGCAAGAGACCCAGTACTTC. Its protein product is CASSYSLGQQETQYF.

V usage is TRBV2 and J usage is TRBJ1-6; perhaps TRBD1 as D (6 bases). CDR1 is SNHLY, CDR2 FYNNEI, per germline. Trimming cost V 5 bases and J 1 base, with 9 bases left between them. The CDR3 spans 15 residues. The CDR3 sequence is CASSSQGSYNSPLHF. The CDR3 DNA reads TGTGCCAGCAGTTCACAGGGATCCTATAATTCACCCCTCCACTTT. The full variable domain, its missing parts supplied by reference TRBV2 and TRBJ1-6, is EPEVTQTPSHQVTQMGQEVILRCVPISNHLYFYWYRQILGQKVEFLVSFYNNEISEKSEIFDDQFSVERPDGSNFTLKIRSTKLEDSAMYFCASSSQGSYNSPLHFGNGTRLTVT.